Listed below are T cell receptor beta chains from one sample, sequenced in a study of response to subunit inactivated influenza vaccine. Each CDR3 protein gets one entry after TCRdb re-called the RT-PCR reads with MiXCR. The sample shows 550,000 to 600,000 distinct CDR3 sequences, over 9.5% of them seen only once. Sample: PBMCs from blood, taken on the day of vaccination. These receptors originate from a man aged 45 to 65 who received an inactivated influenza vaccine. CDR3s include the opening cysteine and the closing phenylalanine or tryptophan. The D gene is left open where the match is weak. Clone size is given for some rows only: seen once, a few or many times, or a class if the clone is expanded.

clone_size	v_call	d_call	j_call	cdr3_aa	cdr3_nt
few	TRBV7-8	NA	TRBJ2-3	CASSERRVQGRTDTQYF	TGTGCCAGCAGCGAGAGACGGGTCCAGGGCCGCACAGATACGCAGTATTTT
NA	TRBV5-1	TRBD2	TRBJ2-1	CASSFRLAGSYNEQFF	TGCGCCAGCAGCTTCCGACTAGCGGGTTCCTACAATGAGCAGTTCTTC
few	TRBV29-1	TRBD2	TRBJ2-5	CSVEFWREGMETQYF	TGCAGCGTCGAGTTCTGGCGGGAGGGTATGGAGACCCAGTACTTC
NA	TRBV12-3/TRBV12-4	NA	TRBJ2-3	CASSPSPGLSTDTQYF	TGTGCCAGCAGCCCTAGTCCCGGACTCTCCACAGATACGCAGTATTTT
many	TRBV12-3/TRBV12-4	NA	TRBJ1-2	CASSLGRVNYGYTF	TGTGCCAGCAGTTTAGGGAGAGTAAACTATGGCTACACCTTC
many	TRBV4-3	TRBD2	TRBJ2-3	CASSQEGSTSAQDTQYF	TGCGCCAGCAGCCAAGAGGGGAGCACTAGCGCGCAAGATACGCAGTATTTT
few	TRBV15	NA	TRBJ2-3	CATSRRSGSAADTQYF	TGTGCCACCAGCAGGAGGTCGGGAAGCGCAGCAGATACGCAGTATTTT
few	TRBV18	NA	TRBJ2-2	CASRDLEGTGELFF	TGTGCCAGCCGGGACCTCGAGGGCACCGGGGAGCTGTTTTTT
many	TRBV29-1	TRBD2	TRBJ2-7	CSVGLAGIYEQYF	TGCAGCGTTGGGCTAGCGGGTATTTACGAGCAGTACTTC
few	TRBV19	TRBD2	TRBJ2-3	CASSDGGSLSADTQYF	TGTGCCAGTAGTGATGGCGGGAGTCTCAGTGCAGATACGCAGTATTTT
NA	TRBV28	TRBD1	TRBJ2-1	CASSSHNRGRSYNEQFF	TGTGCCAGCAGCTCGCACAACAGGGGGCGCTCCTACAATGAGCAGTTCTTC
many	TRBV5-1	NA	TRBJ1-1	CASSKGGNTEAFF	TGCGCCAGCAGTAAGGGGGGGAACACTGAAGCTTTCTTT
many	TRBV5-1	TRBD2	TRBJ2-5	CASSAGTTQETQYF	TGCGCCAGCAGCGCCGGGACTACCCAAGAGACCCAGTACTTC
NA	TRBV10-3	TRBD2	TRBJ2-7	CAIAGTSVPEQYF	TGTGCCATAGCCGGGACTAGCGTCCCCGAGCAGTACTTC
many	TRBV12-3/TRBV12-4	TRBD2	TRBJ2-7	CASSPNLAGVGEQYF	TGTGCCAGCAGTCCCAATCTAGCGGGAGTTGGCGAGCAGTACTTC
many	TRBV27	NA	TRBJ1-1	CASSLSRVGNTEAFF	TGTGCCAGCAGTTTAAGCAGGGTGGGGAACACTGAAGCTTTCTTT
few	TRBV10-3	NA	TRBJ2-5	CAISESVQETQYF	TGTGCCATCAGTGAGTCAGTTCAAGAGACCCAGTACTTC
NA	TRBV20-1	NA	TRBJ1-2	CSARDRDRAGATYGYTF	TGCAGTGCTAGAGATCGCGATCGGGCAGGGGCCACCTATGGCTACACCTTC
NA	TRBV4-3	TRBD2	TRBJ2-1	CASSQVSSGRVYNEQFF	TGCGCCAGCAGCCAAGTTTCTAGCGGGAGAGTTTACAATGAGCAGTTCTTC
few	TRBV24-1	TRBD2	TRBJ2-1	CATSDLSGGGRFF	TGTGCCACCAGTGATCTTAGCGGGGGGGGTCGGTTCTTC
NA	TRBV20-1	NA	TRBJ1-1	CSARLGGANTEAFF	TGCAGTGCTAGACTCGGGGGGGCGAACACTGAAGCTTTCTTT
NA	TRBV20-1	NA	TRBJ2-6	CSASATSGANVLTF	TGCAGTGCTTCCGCCACCTCTGGGGCCAACGTCCTGACTTTC
NA	TRBV7-2	TRBD2	TRBJ2-2	CASSLGLHTGELFF	TGTGCCAGCAGCCTGGGACTACACACCGGGGAGCTGTTTTTT
many	TRBV5-1	NA	TRBJ2-3	CASSLEGTSTDTQYF	TGCGCCAGCAGCTTGGAAGGAACTAGCACAGATACGCAGTATTTT
few	TRBV20-1	TRBD1	TRBJ2-7	CSARDRGRREQYF	TGCAGTGCCCGAGACAGGGGGCGTCGCGAGCAGTACTTC
few	TRBV20-1	TRBD1	TRBJ1-6	CSARDRGSNSPLHF	TGCAGTGCTAGGGACAGGGGTTCTAATTCACCCCTCCACTTT
many	TRBV12-3/TRBV12-4	NA	TRBJ2-1	CASSSQGDEQFF	TGTGCCAGCAGTTCCCAGGGCGATGAGCAGTTCTTC
NA	TRBV24-1	NA	TRBJ2-2	CATTGSLRTGELFF	TGTGCCACCACAGGGTCTTTGAGAACCGGGGAGCTGTTTTTT
NA	TRBV7-6	NA	TRBJ2-6	CASSQDLGFASGANVLTF	TGTGCCAGCAGCCAAGACCTGGGTTTTGCGTCTGGGGCCAACGTCCTGACTTTC
few	TRBV12-3/TRBV12-4	NA	TRBJ2-7	CVSSILGARDEQYF	TGTGTCAGCAGCATTTTGGGGGCGCGGGACGAGCAGTACTTC
many	TRBV10-3	NA	TRBJ2-7	CAISESADRPQYF	TGTGCCATCAGTGAGTCGGCAGACAGGCCGCAGTACTTC
many	TRBV15	NA	TRBJ2-1	CATSSKGHYYNEQFF	TGTGCCACCAGCAGCAAGGGACACTACTACAATGAGCAGTTCTTC
few	TRBV5-1	NA	TRBJ2-5	CASSFAAGSQETQYF	TGCGCCAGCAGCTTCGCCGCAGGGAGCCAAGAGACCCAGTACTTC
NA	TRBV20-1	TRBD2	TRBJ2-1	CSAVQTSVNNEQFF	TGCAGTGCCGTACAGACTAGCGTAAACAATGAGCAGTTCTTC
few	TRBV2	NA	TRBJ1-1	CASSGGVGGEAFF	TGTGCCAGCAGTGGAGGGGTTGGAGGTGAAGCTTTCTTT
NA	TRBV5-1	TRBD1	TRBJ1-6	CASSLRTGRNSPLHF	TGCGCCAGCAGCTTGAGGACAGGGAGGAATTCACCCCTCCACTTT
few	TRBV24-1	NA	TRBJ2-5	CATSDSSIRETQYF	TGTGCCACCAGTGATTCTAGCATCAGGGAGACCCAGTACTTC
NA	TRBV12-3/TRBV12-4	TRBD2	TRBJ2-3	CASRISGGSTDTQYF	TGTGCCAGCAGGATTAGCGGGGGGAGCACAGATACGCAGTATTTT
many	TRBV5-1	TRBD2	TRBJ2-3	CASSGISGGSTDTQYF	TGCGCCAGCAGCGGAATTAGCGGGGGGAGCACAGATACGCAGTATTTT
few	TRBV7-9	TRBD2	TRBJ2-1	CAGLTGGIDNEQFF	TGTGCCGGACTTACGGGGGGGATCGACAATGAGCAGTTCTTC
NA	TRBV7-2	TRBD2	TRBJ2-1	CASSLVGGSSYEQFF	TGTGCCAGCAGCTTAGTGGGCGGGAGTAGCTATGAGCAGTTCTTC
NA	TRBV3-1	NA	TRBJ1-6	CASSQGGRKNSPLHF	TGTGCCAGCAGCCAAGGGGGAAGAAAAAATTCACCCCTCCACTTT
few	TRBV19	NA	TRBJ2-1	CASSIAQGNEQFF	TGTGCCAGTAGTATAGCACAGGGAAATGAGCAGTTCTTC
NA	TRBV5-1	NA	TRBJ1-2	CASSLGDMQNPYGYTF	TGCGCCAGCAGCTTGGGGGACATGCAGAACCCCTATGGCTACACCTTC
many	TRBV5-1	TRBD2	TRBJ2-1	CASSFASGGRNNEQFF	TGCGCCAGCAGCTTTGCTAGCGGGGGCCGAAACAATGAGCAGTTCTTC
many	TRBV5-1	NA	TRBJ1-1	CASSKEPGTNTEAFF	TGCGCCAGCAGCAAAGAACCGGGGACGAACACTGAAGCTTTCTTT
few	TRBV28	NA	TRBJ1-5	CASTVGNQPQHF	TGTGCCAGCACGGTCGGCAATCAGCCCCAGCATTTT
few	TRBV18	TRBD1	TRBJ1-1	CASSLGQGREAFF	TGTGCCAGCTCACTCGGACAGGGCCGTGAAGCTTTCTTT
few	TRBV7-2	TRBD1	TRBJ2-2	CASSSARDRGYTGELFF	TGTGCCAGCAGCTCGGCCCGGGACAGGGGGTACACCGGGGAGCTGTTTTTT
few	TRBV20-1	NA	TRBJ2-5	CSGWIAEGEETQYF	TGCAGTGGCTGGATAGCGGAGGGGGAAGAGACCCAGTACTTC
few	TRBV3-1	NA	TRBJ1-3	CASSQDRVTGNTIYF	TGTGCCAGCAGCCAAGATCGCGTGACTGGAAACACCATATATTTT
many	TRBV6-2/TRBV6-3	NA	TRBJ1-2	CASSYSGNYGYTF	TGTGCCAGCAGTTACTCGGGGAACTATGGCTACACCTTC
many	TRBV5-1	NA	TRBJ2-3	CASSPDGTDTQYF	TGCGCCAGCAGCCCCGACGGGACAGATACGCAGTATTTT
NA	TRBV13	NA	TRBJ2-1	CASSKDPGHEQFF	TGTGCCAGCAGCAAGGACCCGGGACATGAGCAGTTCTTC
few	TRBV5-5	TRBD2	TRBJ2-5	CASSSPSSGRSIETQYF	TGTGCCAGCAGCTCCCCGTCGAGCGGGAGGAGCATTGAGACCCAGTACTTC
many	TRBV12-3/TRBV12-4	NA	TRBJ2-2	CASSRQVSGELFF	TGTGCCAGCAGCAGACAGGTTTCCGGGGAGCTGTTTTTT
few	TRBV29-1	NA	TRBJ2-3	CSVVQASQYF	TGCAGCGTTGTACAGGCCTCCCAGTATTTT
few	TRBV6-1	TRBD2	TRBJ2-7	CASSETLAGSYEQYF	TGTGCCAGCAGTGAAACGCTAGCGGGATCCTACGAGCAGTACTTC